This T cell receptor (beta chain) was captured by sequencing in a study of persistence of HIV-infected CD4 T cells. Study results and caveats: Degenerate expanded CDR3beta sequences were enriched among CMV- and Gag-responding cells. The rare CMV-responding cells with HIV-1 proviruses were not separately TCR-sequenced.

A note on this clone: The antigen remains undetermined.

V shed 6 bases, J shed 6 bases, and the junction held 10 bases outside the gene matches. Germline V gene lookup returns CDR1 MNHEY and CDR2 SVGAGI. This CDR3 spans 14 amino acids. This was the immunoSEQ version 4 assay in survey mode. The repertoire was sequenced with immunoSEQ multiplex PCR; TCRdb's copy has only in-frame clones and lacks some. The data hold 40,000 or so clones, with more than 70% observed a single time. Nonspecific anti-CD3/anti-CD28 bead stimulation represents the broad CD4+ T cell repertoire. Responding CD4+ T cells were sorted by upregulation of both CD40 ligand and CD69. The chain recombines TRBV6-5 with TRBJ1-1, with 7 positions matching TRBD1. The source material was CD4+ T cells sorted from PBMCs after approximately 19-hour stimulation, sampled from a patient who received antiretroviral therapy. The TCR sequence derives from an adult man with HIV who was CMV-seropositive. The CDR3 sequence: CASSRETGFAEAFF. The CDR3 nucleotides read TGTGCCAGCAGCCGTGAGACAGGGTTCGCTGAAGCTTTCTTT.